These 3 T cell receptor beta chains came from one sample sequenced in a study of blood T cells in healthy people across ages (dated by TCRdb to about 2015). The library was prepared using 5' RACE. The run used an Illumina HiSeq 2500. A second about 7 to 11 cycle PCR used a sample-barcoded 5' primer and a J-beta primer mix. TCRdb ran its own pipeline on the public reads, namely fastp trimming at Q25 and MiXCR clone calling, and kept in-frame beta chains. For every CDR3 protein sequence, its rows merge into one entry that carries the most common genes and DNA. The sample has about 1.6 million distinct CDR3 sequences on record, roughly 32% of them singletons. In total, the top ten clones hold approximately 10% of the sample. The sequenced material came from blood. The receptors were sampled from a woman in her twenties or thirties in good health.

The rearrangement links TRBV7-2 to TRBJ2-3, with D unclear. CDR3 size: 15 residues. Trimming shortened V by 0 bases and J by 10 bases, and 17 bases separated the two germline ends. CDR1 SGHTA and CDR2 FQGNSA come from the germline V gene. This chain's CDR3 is CASSLASAPVSAQYF. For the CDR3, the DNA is TGTGCCAGCAGCTTAGCCAGCGCCCCGGTGAGCGCGCAGTATTTT. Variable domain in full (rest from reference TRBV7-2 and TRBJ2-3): GAGVSQSPSNKVTEKGKDVELRCDPISGHTALYWYRQSLGQGLEFLIYFQGNSAPDKSGLPSDRFSAERTGGSVSTLTIQRTQQEDSAVYLCASSLASAPVSAQYFGPGTRLTVL.

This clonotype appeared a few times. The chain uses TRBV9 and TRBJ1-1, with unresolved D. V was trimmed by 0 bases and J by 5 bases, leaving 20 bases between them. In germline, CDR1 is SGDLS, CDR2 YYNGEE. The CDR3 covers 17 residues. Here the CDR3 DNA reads TGTGCCAGCAGCGTAGGTGCAGGTCCTGCGCTCGGAACTGAAGCTTTCTTT. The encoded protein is CASSVGAGPALGTEAFF.

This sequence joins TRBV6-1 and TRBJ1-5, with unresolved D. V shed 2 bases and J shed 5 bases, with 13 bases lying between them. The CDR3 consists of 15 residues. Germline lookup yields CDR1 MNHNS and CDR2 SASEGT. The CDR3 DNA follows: TGTGCCAGCAGTGAAAGGGAGCGGGATGATCAGCCCCAGCATTTT. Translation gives CASSERERDDQPQHF.